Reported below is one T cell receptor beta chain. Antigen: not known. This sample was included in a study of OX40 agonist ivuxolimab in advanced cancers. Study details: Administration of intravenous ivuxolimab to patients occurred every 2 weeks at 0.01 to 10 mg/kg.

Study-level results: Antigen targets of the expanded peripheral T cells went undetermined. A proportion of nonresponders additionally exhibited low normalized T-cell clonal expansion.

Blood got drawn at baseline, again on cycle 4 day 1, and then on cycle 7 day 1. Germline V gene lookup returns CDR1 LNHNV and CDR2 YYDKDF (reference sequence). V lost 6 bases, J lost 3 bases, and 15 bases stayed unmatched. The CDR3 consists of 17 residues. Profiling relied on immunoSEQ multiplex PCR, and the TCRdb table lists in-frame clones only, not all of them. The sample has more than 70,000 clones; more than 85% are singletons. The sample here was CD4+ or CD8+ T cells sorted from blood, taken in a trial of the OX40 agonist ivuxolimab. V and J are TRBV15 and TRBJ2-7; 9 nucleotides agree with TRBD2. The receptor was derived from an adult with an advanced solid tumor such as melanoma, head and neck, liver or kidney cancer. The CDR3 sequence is CATSSPSGGSYFYEQYF. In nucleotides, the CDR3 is TGTGCCACCAGTTCCCCAAGCGGGGGGAGTTACTTCTACGAGCAGTACTTC.